This TCR beta chain derives from a study of sequential checkpoint blockade in melanoma. The germline gives CDR1 ENHRY, CDR2 SYGVKD. The length of the CDR3 is 15 residues. The V gene lost 4 bases and the J gene lost 2 bases, with 15 bases spanning the gap. The data were produced by immunoSEQ multiplex PCR, yet TCRdb's version contains in-frame clones alone and is incomplete. The top ten clones hold around 18% of a sample with some 32,000 clones, approximately 82% of them seen once. Treatment meaning: randomized to nivolumab then ipilimumab (arm A) or the reverse (arm B). The chain links TRBV10-3 to TRBJ2-7; D may be TRBD2 (6 bases). The receptor was isolated from a human donor with melanoma. Here the sequenced sample was CD8+ T cells sorted from blood (inferred from file names), taken from a patient given nivolumab and ipilimumab in sequence. The CDR3, as DNA: TGTGCCATCAGTGCGGACCGGGGGACTCCCTACGAGCAGTACTTC. Its translation is CAISADRGTPYEQYF.